These 20 T cell receptor beta chains were sequenced from one sample in a study of graft-versus-host responses after intestinal transplantation. TCRdb's table, derived via immunoSEQ multiplex PCR, lists solely in-frame clones and lacks some. Of just under 65,000 clones listed, roughly 90% are singletons. No cognate antigen is known for these TCRs. The sequencing used unstimulated CD8+ T cells sorted from spleen or lymph node cells, collected before transplant. These TCRs come from a human donor who was the organ donor for an intestinal transplant.

The CDR3 DNA is TGTGCCAGCAGCCCCGGGCGCGGGAGCTCCTACGAGCAGTACTTC. Protein sequence: CASSPGRGSSYEQYF. The J gene is TRBJ2-7, the V gene TRBV11-3; 7 bases are a match to TRBD2. Losses at the gene ends were 5 bases for V and 0 bases for J; bases not matched to a gene: 7. Germline V CDR1 and CDR2: SGHNT, YENEEA. The CDR3 is 15 residues long.

This chain links TRBV19 with TRBJ1-2; 7 positions match TRBD1. Germline lookup yields CDR1 LNHDA and CDR2 SQIVND (reference sequence). V lost 5 bases, J lost 4 bases, and 16 bases stayed unmatched. This CDR3 spans 17 amino acids. The CDR3 nucleotides read TGTGCCAGTAGTCAAACCTGGACAGGCCTTTTTGCCTATGGCTACACCTTC. It is translated as CASSQTWTGLFAYGYTF.

The chain uses TRBV7-2 and TRBJ2-7; possible D gene TRBD2, 6 bases. The CDR3 length is 13 residues. V lost 10 bases and J 2 bases, leaving 15 bases between the germline ends. The V gene's germline CDR1 is SGHTA and CDR2 FQGNSA. CDR3 coding DNA: TGTGCCACCGCACTAGCTCGGGCCTACGAGCAGTACTTC. Translation gives CATALARAYEQYF.

J is TRBJ1-5 and V is TRBV19; a weak D match, TRBD1 (5 bases). V was shortened by 5 bases and J by 4 bases, with 15 bases between the two germline ends. The CDR3 consists of 15 residues. Germline-derived CDR1 and CDR2 are LNHDA and SQIVND (reference sequence). CDR3 amino acids: CASSFRLGHNQPQHF. The CDR3 DNA reads TGTGCCAGTAGTTTCCGTCTCGGACATAATCAGCCCCAGCATTTT. Supplemented by reference TRBV19 and TRBJ1-5, the full variable domain reads DGGITQSPKYLFRKEGQNVTLSCEQNLNHDAMYWYRQDPGQGLRLIYYSQIVNDFQKGDIAEGYSVSREKKESFPLTVTSAQKNPTAFYLCASSFRLGHNQPQHFGDGTRLSIL.

A remark on this clone: In the same sample, other DNA sequences code for this CDR3. The rearrangement uses TRBV28 and TRBJ2-7; tentatively, D is TRBD1 (5 bases). Germline CDR1 and CDR2: MDHEN and SYDVKM. The CDR3 covers 14 residues. Between the trimmed V and J ends, which lost 2 bases and 8 bases, there was a span of 16 bases. The DNA for the CDR3 is TGTGCCAGCAGTTTAACCCAGGGTCTCGTGAAGCAGTACTTC. It yields the protein CASSLTQGLVKQYF. Using reference TRBV28 and TRBJ2-7 for the parts outside the CDR3, the full variable domain is DVKVTQSSRYLVKRTGEKVFLECVQDMDHENMFWYRQDPGLGLRLIYFSYDVKMKEKGDIPEGYSVSREKKERFSLILESASTNQTSMYLCASSLTQGLVKQYFGPGTRLTVT.

The chain links TRBV19 to TRBJ1-3; 7 positions match TRBD1. Germline CDR1 and CDR2: LNHDA and SQIVND (reference sequence). J gave up 0 bases and V 4 bases, and 0 bases lay outside the gene matches. CDR3 length equals 14 residues. The CDR3 is CASSNRGSGNTIYF. CDR3 DNA: TGTGCCAGTAGTAACAGGGGCTCTGGAAACACCATATATTTT.

The rearrangement joins TRBV19 to TRBJ2-3; weak D call: TRBD2 (5 bases). The CDR3 has 15 amino acids. The V gene's germline CDR1 is LNHDA and CDR2 SQIVND (reference sequence). V gave up 6 bases and J gave up 6 bases, with 19 bases separating them. DNA for the CDR3: TGTGCCAGTAGCCCTACTAGTCCGGTATGGGATACGCAGTATTTT. This codes for CASSPTSPVWDTQYF. The variable domain in full, with the rest retrieved from reference TRBV19 and TRBJ2-3, is DGGITQSPKYLFRKEGQNVTLSCEQNLNHDAMYWYRQDPGQGLRLIYYSQIVNDFQKGDIAEGYSVSREKKESFPLTVTSAQKNPTAFYLCASSPTSPVWDTQYFGPGTRLTVL.

The chain is built from TRBV28 and TRBJ2-3; 15 nucleotides align to TRBD2. The germline V gene has CDR1 MDHEN and CDR2 SYDVKM. The CDR3 runs 19 residues. The junction had 9 bases not matched to a gene; V was cut back by 3 bases and J by 2 bases. The CDR3 region is CASSFRTSGREHFTDTQYF. The CDR3 DNA reads TGTGCCAGCAGTTTCAGGACTAGCGGGAGGGAACATTTCACAGATACGCAGTATTTT.

The chain is built from TRBV9 and TRBJ1-3, with D possibly matching TRBD1 (5 bases). The germline CDR1 and CDR2 sequences are SGDLS and YYNGEE. The CDR3 has 14 residues. With 4 bases removed from V and 0 bases from J, the gap between germline ends came to 8 bases. Here the CDR3 DNA reads TGTGCCAGCAGCCAGGGAAACTCTGGAAACACCATATATTTT. Amino acids: CASSQGNSGNTIYF.

This clone was seen a handful of times. V is TRBV29-1 and J is TRBJ2-7; D may be TRBD2 (6 bases). Trimming pared 4 bases from V and 3 bases from J, leaving 10 bases between. The CDR3 runs 12 residues. From germline, CDR1 is SQVTM and CDR2 ANQGSEA. Here the CDR3 DNA reads TGCAGCGTTGGGGACGGGGGCTACGAGCAGTACTTC. This gives the protein CSVGDGGYEQYF.

This rearrangement joins TRBV9 to TRBJ2-2; D ambiguous. CDR1 and CDR2 from the germline V gene are SGDLS and YYNGEE. This CDR3 spans 17 amino acids. V was cut by 3 bases and J by 0 bases, with 15 bases left in between. CDR3 residues: CASSAPRAATNTGELFF. Written as DNA, the CDR3 is TGTGCCAGCAGCGCCCCCCGTGCGGCGACGAACACCGGGGAGCTGTTTTTT.

In this sample, this clone turned up once. The rearrangement links TRBV4-2 to TRBJ2-1, with D possibly matching TRBD2 (5 bases). Per the germline V gene, CDR1 is LGHNA and CDR2 is YNFKEQ. The CDR3 has 16 residues. V was pared by 0 bases and J by 5 bases, with 14 bases between. The CDR3 loop reads CASSQDWGIGDNEQFF. CDR3 coding DNA: TGTGCCAGCAGCCAAGATTGGGGAATCGGGGACAATGAGCAGTTCTTC.

The CDR3 DNA reads TGTGCTAGTGGCTGGACTAGCGCCAATGAGCAGTTCTTC. It yields the protein CASGWTSANEQFF. The rearrangement uses TRBV12-5 and TRBJ2-1; TRBD2 aligns across 9 bases. This CDR3 is 13 amino acids long. V gave up 6 bases and J gave up 6 bases; unmatched junction bases: 3. Germline CDR1 is LGHNT and CDR2 is FRNRAP.

J is TRBJ2-1 and V is TRBV7-8; 10 nucleotides agree with TRBD2. CDR1 and CDR2 (germline): SGHVS, FQNEAQ. J was trimmed by 7 bases and V by 2 bases; bases with no gene match: 5. The CDR3 loop spans 15 amino acids. This chain's CDR3 is CASSLLAGEGNEQFF. CDR3 coding DNA: TGTGCCAGCAGCTTACTAGCGGGAGAGGGGAATGAGCAGTTCTTC.

Concerning this clone: This specimen includes other DNA sequences encoding the same CDR3. J is TRBJ2-2 and V is TRBV25-1, with 9 bases that match TRBD1. V gave up 2 bases and J gave up 3 bases; unmatched junction bases: 1. CDR3 length: 15 amino acids. Germline V gives CDR1 MGHDK, CDR2 SYGVNS. Here the CDR3 reads CASSEGDRDTGELFF. CDR3 coding DNA: TGTGCCAGCAGTGAAGGGGACAGGGACACCGGGGAGCTGTTTTTT.

The count of this clone is one. This chain links TRBV9 with TRBJ1-2; 8 bases map to TRBD1. Trimming took 4 bases from V and 8 from J; bases not matched to a gene: 7. In germline, CDR1 is SGDLS, CDR2 YYNGEE. The CDR3 covers 13 residues. Written as DNA, the CDR3 is TGTGCCAGCAGCCCCCGGACAGGGAAGGGCTACACCTTC. This codes for CASSPRTGKGYTF. Full variable domain (missing parts from reference TRBV9 and TRBJ1-2): DSGVTQTPKHLITATGQRVTLRCSPRSGDLSVYWYQQSLDQGLQFLIQYYNGEERAKGNILERFSAQQFPDLHSELNLSSLELGDSALYFCASSPRTGKGYTFGSGTRLTVV.

J is TRBJ2-3 and V is TRBV29-1, with unresolved D. CDR1 and CDR2 from the germline V gene are SQVTM and ANQGSEA. V dropped 6 bases and J dropped 6 bases, with 16 bases sitting between them. This CDR3 contains 13 residues. Written as DNA, the CDR3 is TGCAGCGTAGGATCTCCAGGAACGGATACGCAGTATTTT. Protein sequence: CSVGSPGTDTQYF.

This rearrangement joins TRBV29-1 to TRBJ2-3; 7 bases agree with TRBD1. Germline V gives CDR1 SQVTM, CDR2 ANQGSEA. V trimming: 6 bases; J trimming: 7 bases; junction bases outside the gene matches: 7. The CDR3 runs to 12 residues. The CDR3 sequence: CSVTGDGYTQYF. DNA for the CDR3: TGCAGCGTCACAGGGGACGGATATACGCAGTATTTT.

This sequence joins TRBV28 and TRBJ2-3; D is unclear. This CDR3 is built from 14 residues. Germline-derived CDR1 and CDR2 are MDHEN and SYDVKM. Trimming took 5 bases from V and 6 from J, leaving 15 bases between them. CDR3 amino acids: CASSLLLPVDTQYF. The CDR3 bases are TGTGCCAGCAGTCTGTTGCTGCCAGTGGATACGCAGTATTTT.

V is TRBV2 and J is TRBJ2-1, with TRBD1 matching over 9 bases. CDR1 and CDR2 from the germline V gene are SNHLY and FYNNEI. The CDR3 is made up of 13 amino acids. V shed 7 bases, J shed 6 bases, and the junction held 4 bases outside the gene matches. CDR3 amino acids: CASIGGQGNEQFF. The CDR3 nucleotides are TGTGCCAGCATCGGGGGACAGGGCAATGAGCAGTTCTTC.